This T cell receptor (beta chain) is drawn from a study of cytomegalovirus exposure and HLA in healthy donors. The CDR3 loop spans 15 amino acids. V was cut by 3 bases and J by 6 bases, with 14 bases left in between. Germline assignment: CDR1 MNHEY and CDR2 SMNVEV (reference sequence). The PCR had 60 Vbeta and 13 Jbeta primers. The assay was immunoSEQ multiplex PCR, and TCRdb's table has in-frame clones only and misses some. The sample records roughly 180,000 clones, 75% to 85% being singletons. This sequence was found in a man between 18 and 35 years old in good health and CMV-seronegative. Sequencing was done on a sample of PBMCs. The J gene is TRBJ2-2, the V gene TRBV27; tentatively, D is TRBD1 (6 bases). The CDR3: CASSFQSPGAGELFF. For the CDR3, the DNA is TGTGCCAGCAGTTTTCAGAGCCCAGGGGCCGGGGAGCTGTTTTTT.